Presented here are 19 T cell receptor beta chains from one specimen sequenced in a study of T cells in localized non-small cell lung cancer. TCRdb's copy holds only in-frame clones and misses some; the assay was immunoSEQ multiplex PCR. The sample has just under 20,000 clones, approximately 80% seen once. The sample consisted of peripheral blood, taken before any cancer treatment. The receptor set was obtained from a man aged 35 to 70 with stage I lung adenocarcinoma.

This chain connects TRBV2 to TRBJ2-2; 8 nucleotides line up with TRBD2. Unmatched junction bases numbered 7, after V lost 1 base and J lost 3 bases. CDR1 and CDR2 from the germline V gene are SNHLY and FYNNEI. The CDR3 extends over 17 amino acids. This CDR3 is CASSEVGSGDDTGELFF. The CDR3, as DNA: TGTGCCAGCAGTGAAGTCGGTAGCGGGGACGACACCGGGGAGCTGTTTTTT.

This chain's CDR3 is CASTSDRGPYEQYF. The CDR3 bases are TGTGCCAGCACTTCGGACAGGGGGCCCTACGAGCAGTACTTC. The chain links TRBV27 to TRBJ2-7; TRBD1 aligns across 11 bases. The CDR3 totals 14 residues. Germline V CDR1 and CDR2: MNHEY, SMNVEV (reference sequence). Trimming removed 7 bases from V and 2 bases from J; junction bases left unmatched: 4.

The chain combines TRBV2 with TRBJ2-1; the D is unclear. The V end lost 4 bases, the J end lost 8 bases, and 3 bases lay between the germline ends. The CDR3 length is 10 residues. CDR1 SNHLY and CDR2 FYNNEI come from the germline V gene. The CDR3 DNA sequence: TGTGCCAGCAGTGTCGATGAGCAGTTCTTC. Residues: CASSVDEQFF.

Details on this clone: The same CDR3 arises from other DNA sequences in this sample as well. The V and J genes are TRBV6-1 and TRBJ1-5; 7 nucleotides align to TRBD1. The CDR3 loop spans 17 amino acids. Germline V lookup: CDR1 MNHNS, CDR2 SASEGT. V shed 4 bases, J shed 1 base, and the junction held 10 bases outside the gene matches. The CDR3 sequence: CASSGRGTAYSNQPQHF. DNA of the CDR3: TGTGCCAGCAGTGGACGGGGGACAGCTTACAGCAATCAGCCCCAGCATTTT.

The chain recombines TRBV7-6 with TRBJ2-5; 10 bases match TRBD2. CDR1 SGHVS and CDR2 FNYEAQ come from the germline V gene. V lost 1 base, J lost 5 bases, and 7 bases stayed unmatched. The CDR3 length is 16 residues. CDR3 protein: CASSLGSSGRTETQYF. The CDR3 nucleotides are TGTGCCAGCAGCTTAGGGTCTAGCGGGAGAACGGAGACCCAGTACTTC.

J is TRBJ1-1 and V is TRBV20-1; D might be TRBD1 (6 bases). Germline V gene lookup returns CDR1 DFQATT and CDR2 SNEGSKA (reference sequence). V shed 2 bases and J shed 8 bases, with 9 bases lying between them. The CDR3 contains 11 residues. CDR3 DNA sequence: TGCAGTGCTAGACCGACAGGCGAAGCTTTCTTT. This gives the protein CSARPTGEAFF.

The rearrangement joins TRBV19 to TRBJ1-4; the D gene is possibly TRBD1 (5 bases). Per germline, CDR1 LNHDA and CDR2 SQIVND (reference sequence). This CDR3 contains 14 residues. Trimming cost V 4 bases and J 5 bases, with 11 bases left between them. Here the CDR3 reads CASSKRGANEKLFF. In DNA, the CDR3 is TGTGCCAGTAGTAAGAGGGGCGCGAATGAAAAACTGTTTTTT.

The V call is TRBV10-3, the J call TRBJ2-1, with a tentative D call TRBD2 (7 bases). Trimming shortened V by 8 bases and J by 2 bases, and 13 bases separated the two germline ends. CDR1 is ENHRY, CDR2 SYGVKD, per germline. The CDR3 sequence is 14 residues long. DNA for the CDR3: TGTGCCATCGGGCGGGGGCCTCCCTACAATGAGCAGTTCTTC. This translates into CAIGRGPPYNEQFF.

The CDR3 sequence: CASSPRLAGTYNEQFF. CDR3 nucleotide sequence: TGTGCCAGCAGCCCCCGACTAGCGGGAACGTACAATGAGCAGTTCTTC. The rearrangement joins TRBV7-3 to TRBJ2-1; TRBD2 aligns across 11 bases. The CDR3 runs to 16 residues. Per germline, CDR1 SGHTA and CDR2 FQGTGA. The V segment lost 5 bases and the J segment 4 bases; nucleotides outside the gene matches: 7.

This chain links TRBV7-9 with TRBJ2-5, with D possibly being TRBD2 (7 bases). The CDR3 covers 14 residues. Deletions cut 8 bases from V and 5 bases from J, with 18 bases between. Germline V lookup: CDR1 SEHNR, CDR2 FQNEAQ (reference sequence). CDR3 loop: CASDVGGAWETQYF. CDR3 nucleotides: TGTGCCAGCGACGTGGGGGGGGCTTGGGAGACCCAGTACTTC.

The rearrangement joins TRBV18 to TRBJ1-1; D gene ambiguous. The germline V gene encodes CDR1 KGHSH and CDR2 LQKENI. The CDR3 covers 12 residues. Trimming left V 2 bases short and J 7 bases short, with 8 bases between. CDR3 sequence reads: CASSPDSLEAFF. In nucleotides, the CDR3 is TGTGCCAGCTCACCAGATAGCCTTGAAGCTTTCTTT.

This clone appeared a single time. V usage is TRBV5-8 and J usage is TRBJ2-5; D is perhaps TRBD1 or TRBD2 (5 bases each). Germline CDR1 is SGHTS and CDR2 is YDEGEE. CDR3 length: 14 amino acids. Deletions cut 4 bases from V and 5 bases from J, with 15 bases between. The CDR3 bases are TGTGCCAGCAGCGCCGGGACGAATGCGGAGACCCAGTACTTC. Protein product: CASSAGTNAETQYF.

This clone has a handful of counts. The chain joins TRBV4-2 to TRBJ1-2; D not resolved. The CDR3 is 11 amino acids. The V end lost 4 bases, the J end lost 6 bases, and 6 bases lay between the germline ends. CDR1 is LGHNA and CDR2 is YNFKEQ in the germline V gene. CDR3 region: CASSPGDGYTF. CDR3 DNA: TGTGCCAGCAGCCCCGGGGATGGCTACACCTTC.

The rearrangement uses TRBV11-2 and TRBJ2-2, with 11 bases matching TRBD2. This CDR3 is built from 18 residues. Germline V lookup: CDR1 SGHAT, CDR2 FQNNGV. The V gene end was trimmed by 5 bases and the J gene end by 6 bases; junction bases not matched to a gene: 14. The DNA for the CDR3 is TGTGCCAGCAGCCTTCGTCCCGGGACTAGCGGCGGGGCCGGGGAGCTGTTTTTT. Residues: CASSLRPGTSGGAGELFF.

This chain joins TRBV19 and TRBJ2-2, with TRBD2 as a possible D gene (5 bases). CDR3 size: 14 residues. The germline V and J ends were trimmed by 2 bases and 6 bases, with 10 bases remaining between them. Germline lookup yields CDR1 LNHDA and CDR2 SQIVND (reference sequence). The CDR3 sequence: CASSINSGSGELFF. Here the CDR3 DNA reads TGTGCCAGTAGTATAAACTCGGGATCCGGGGAGCTGTTTTTT.

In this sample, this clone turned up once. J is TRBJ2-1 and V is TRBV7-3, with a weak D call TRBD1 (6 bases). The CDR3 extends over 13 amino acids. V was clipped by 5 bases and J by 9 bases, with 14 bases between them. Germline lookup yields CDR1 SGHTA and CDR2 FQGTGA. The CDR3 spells CASSPDPRGEQFF. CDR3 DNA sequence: TGTGCCAGCAGCCCTGACCCCAGGGGTGAGCAGTTCTTC.

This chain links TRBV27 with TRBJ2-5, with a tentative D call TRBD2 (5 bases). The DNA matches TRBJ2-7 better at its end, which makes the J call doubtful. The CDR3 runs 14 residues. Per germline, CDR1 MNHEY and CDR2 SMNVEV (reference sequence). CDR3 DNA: TGTGCCAGCAGTCCGCGACTTGGACTCTACGAGCAGTACTTC. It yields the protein CASSPRLGLYEQYF.

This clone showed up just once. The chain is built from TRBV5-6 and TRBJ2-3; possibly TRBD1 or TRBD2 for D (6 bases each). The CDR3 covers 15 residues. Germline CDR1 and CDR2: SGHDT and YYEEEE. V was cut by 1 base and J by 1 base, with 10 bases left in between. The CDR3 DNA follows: TGTGCCAGCAGCTTGTGGGGGGCGGGCACAGATACGCAGTATTTT. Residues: CASSLWGAGTDTQYF. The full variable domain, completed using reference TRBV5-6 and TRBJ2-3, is DAGVTQSPTHLIKTRGQQVTLRCSPKSGHDTVSWYQQALGQGPQFIFQYYEEEERQRGNFPDRFSGHQFPNYSSELNVNALLLGDSALYLCASSLWGAGTDTQYFGPGTRLTVL.

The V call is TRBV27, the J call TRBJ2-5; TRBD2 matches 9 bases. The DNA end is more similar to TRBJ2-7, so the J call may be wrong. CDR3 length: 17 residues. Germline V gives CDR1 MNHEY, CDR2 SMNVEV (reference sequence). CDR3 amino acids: CASKRTAAGGSTYEQYF. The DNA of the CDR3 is TGTGCCAGCAAACGGACAGCAGCGGGGGGTTCCACCTACGAGCAGTACTTC.